This paragraph covers one T cell receptor (beta chain) sequence. What it binds is unknown. The data were taken from a study of cytomegalovirus exposure and HLA in healthy donors. Study outcomes and limitations: Sequence variants that were highly shared formed a cluster that was likely a sequencing artifact. In vitro, a few CMV-associated chains proved specific for CMV antigens. Exclusion as indistinguishable affected some V segments, including TRBV6-2 and TRBV6-3.

The PCR was carried out with 60 Vbeta primers and 13 Jbeta primers. TCRdb's table, derived via immunoSEQ multiplex PCR, lists solely in-frame clones and lacks some. This table has under 200,000 clones, 60% to 85% appearing once. Losses at the gene ends were 2 bases for V and 6 bases for J; bases not matched to a gene: 8. CDR3 length: 16 residues. CDR1 and CDR2 (germline): MNHNY, SVGAGI (reference sequence). The sample comprised PBMCs. The chain combines TRBV6-6 with TRBJ2-2; 8 nucleotides line up with TRBD1. The clonotype comes from a woman aged 45-65 years in good health and CMV-seropositive. The CDR3 region has the DNA TGTGCCAGCAGTTACGGACAGGGTAGTTTCCCCGGGGAGCTGTTTTTT. Its translation: CASSYGQGSFPGELFF.